These 4 T cell receptor beta chains were all obtained from the same sample, sequenced in a study of regulatory T cells in long-lasting Graves disease. Arm-PCR with iRepertoire HTBI primers amplified the CDR3 regions for these TCR beta libraries. TCRdb re-called the multiplex PCR reads with MiXCR, one entry per CDR3 protein. The sample consists of roughly 500,000 distinct CDR3 sequences, 11% to 15% of them appearing once. Documented time point: newly diagnosed GD, antithyroid drugs for less than 3 months. Construction of the TCR library relied on RNA isolated from PBMCs. This same sample was also part of a study on T cells in Graves' hyperthyroidism and ophthalmopathy.

The sequencing here drew on peripheral blood mononuclear cells (PBMCs), taken at new diagnosis, from a patient treated with antithyroid drugs. Every receptor here comes from a woman in her fifties or sixties with Graves disease.

J is TRBJ1-3 and V is TRBV27; D is unresolved. V was pared by 5 bases and J by 0 bases, with 14 bases between. The CDR3 consists of 16 residues. Germline V gives CDR1 MNHEY, CDR2 SMNVEV (reference sequence). This CDR3 is CASSALRASSGNTIYF. The DNA for the CDR3 is TGTGCCAGCAGTGCCCTTCGGGCCAGCTCTGGAAACACCATATATTTT.

The chain employs TRBV19 and TRBJ1-5; D might be TRBD1 (6 bases). Between the trimmed V and J ends, which lost 7 bases and 6 bases, there was a span of 28 bases. The CDR3 extends over 18 amino acids. The V gene's germline CDR1 is LNHDA and CDR2 SQIVND (reference sequence). CDR3 coding DNA: TGTGCCAGTACCCTAGAGGGGGGTGCCGGGACACACGGTCAGCCCCAGCATTTT. It translates to CASTLEGGAGTHGQPQHF.

This clonotype was counted many times. J is TRBJ1-6 and V is TRBV2; D unresolved. This CDR3 spans 15 amino acids. Germline lookup yields CDR1 SNHLY and CDR2 FYNNEI. Trimming removed 3 bases from V and 5 bases from J, with 11 bases in between. Here the CDR3 DNA reads TGTGCCAGCAGTGAGCCGACTGGGAATAATTCACCCCTCCACTTT. Residues: CASSEPTGNNSPLHF.

This clonotype showed up just a few times. The rearrangement uses TRBV29-1 and TRBJ1-1, with D tentatively TRBD1 (5 bases). This CDR3 comprises 12 residues. Germline CDR1 SQVTM, CDR2 ANQGSEA. V shed 4 bases and J shed 6 bases, with 12 bases lying between them. CDR3 in amino acids: CSVAWGSAEAFF. The DNA for the CDR3 is TGCAGCGTTGCTTGGGGGAGCGCTGAAGCTTTCTTT.